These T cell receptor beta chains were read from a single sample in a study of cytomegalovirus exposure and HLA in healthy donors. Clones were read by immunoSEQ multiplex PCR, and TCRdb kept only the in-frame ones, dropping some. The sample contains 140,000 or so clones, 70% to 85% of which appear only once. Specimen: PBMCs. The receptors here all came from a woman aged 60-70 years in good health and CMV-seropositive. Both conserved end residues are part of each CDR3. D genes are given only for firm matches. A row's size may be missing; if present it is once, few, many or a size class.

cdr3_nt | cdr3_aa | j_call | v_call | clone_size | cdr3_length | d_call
TGTGCCAGCCAACAGGGATTGTTAAATGAGCAGTTCTTC | CASQQGLLNEQFF | TRBJ2-1 | TRBV14 | . | 13 | .
TGCGCCAGCAGCTCGAAACTAGCGGGAGGAGAGACCCAGTACTTC | CASSSKLAGGETQYF | TRBJ2-5 | TRBV5-1 | . | 15 | TRBD2
TGTGCCTGGACGCAAGCGGGCCTGTCCTACGAGCAGTACTTC | CAWTQAGLSYEQYF | TRBJ2-7 | TRBV30 | . | 14 | .
TGTGCCAGCAGCTCGCCGGGACAGGGGAGCTACGAGCAGTACTTC | CASSSPGQGSYEQYF | TRBJ2-7 | TRBV28 | . | 15 | TRBD1
TGTGCCATCAGTGAGCCGAACTATCACAATGAGCAGTTCTTC | CAISEPNYHNEQFF | TRBJ2-1 | TRBV10-3 | few | 14 | .
TGTGCCAGCAGACGGGGGGCCTGGGGGGACACTGAAGCTTTCTTT | CASRRGAWGDTEAFF | TRBJ1-1 | TRBV5-6 | . | 15 | .
TGTGCCAGCCTGGGAGTCAAAGGCTCCTACGAGCAGTACTTC | CASLGVKGSYEQYF | TRBJ2-7 | TRBV7-2 | . | 14 | .
TGTGCCAGCAGTTCGACAGGGGAGGCTGGCTACACCTTC | CASSSTGEAGYTF | TRBJ1-2 | TRBV7-2 | . | 13 | TRBD1
TGTGCCAGCAGGGGCGAGGGGGCCGGGGAGCTGTTTTTT | CASRGEGAGELFF | TRBJ2-2 | TRBV6-5 | . | 13 | .
TGTGCCAGCAGCCAAGACCCTGCAGGCACAGATACGCAGTATTTT | CASSQDPAGTDTQYF | TRBJ2-3 | TRBV14 | . | 15 | .
TGTGCCATCAACCCTGAGAGGTGGAGTGGAAACACCATATATTTT | CAINPERWSGNTIYF | TRBJ1-3 | TRBV10-3 | . | 15 | .
TGTGCCAGCAGCCCCGGACTTCTAAATGGGCAGTTCTTC | CASSPGLLNGQFF | TRBJ2-1 | TRBV11-2 | . | 13 | .
TGCGCCAGCAGCCCCAGAACAGGGATGGGTACTGAAGCTTTCTTT | CASSPRTGMGTEAFF | TRBJ1-1 | TRBV5-1 | few | 15 | .
TGCAGTGCGGGGACTAGCGATGAGCAGTTCTTC | CSAGTSDEQFF | TRBJ2-1 | TRBV20-1 | . | 11 | TRBD2
TGTGCCTGGAGTGTACGGACAGGGGTCATCAGTGGCAAAAACATTCAGTACTTC | CAWSVRTGVISGKNIQYF | TRBJ2-4 | TRBV30 | . | 18 | TRBD1
TGTGCTAAGGCAGAGGGTAAGGTCTACGAGCAGTACTTC | CAKAEGKVYEQYF | TRBJ2-7 | TRBV7-7 | . | 13 | .
TGTGCCAGCAGTGGAAGGGACTTCCACGACGTAGATACGCAGTATTTT | CASSGRDFHDVDTQYF | TRBJ2-3 | TRBV28 | . | 16 | .
TGTGCCAGCAGCAACAGGGTAAATCAGCCCCAGCATTTT | CASSNRVNQPQHF | TRBJ1-5 | TRBV7-2 | few | 13 | .
TGTGCCAGCAGCTTGGAGGCTAGCGGGAGAATCCCAGATACGCAGTATTTT | CASSLEASGRIPDTQYF | TRBJ2-3 | TRBV5-4 | . | 17 | TRBD2